One and the same sample provided the 6 T cell receptor beta chains below, sequenced in a study of control samples from healthy donors and cancer patients. The data were produced by immunoSEQ multiplex PCR, yet TCRdb's version contains in-frame clones alone and is incomplete. The sample carries approximately 120,000 clones, about nine tenths recorded once. Input material: blood. The receptors come from a human donor in good health. The donor label of this sample is uncertain.

This clone has just a few counts. This sequence joins TRBV5-1 and TRBJ2-3; D possibly uses TRBD1 or TRBD2 (5 bases each). The CDR3 loop spans 16 amino acids. Germline V CDR1 and CDR2: SGHRS, YFSETQ. The V and J ends lost 0 bases and 2 bases respectively, with 13 bases between them. In DNA form, the CDR3 reads TGCGCCAGCAGCTTGGAGTGGGCAGGGACCACAGATACGCAGTATTTT. Residues: CASSLEWAGTTDTQYF.

V usage is TRBV6-6 and J usage is TRBJ2-3; 7 bases align to TRBD2. CDR1 is MNHNY and CDR2 is SVGAGI in the germline V gene (reference sequence). Trimming took 6 bases from V and 6 from J; bases not matched to a gene: 12. This CDR3 has 15 amino acids. DNA of the CDR3: TGTGCCAGCAGCGCTGGGGGGGGGAGGTGGGATACGCAGTATTTT. Its protein product is CASSAGGGRWDTQYF.

The chain couples TRBV28 to TRBJ1-3; 9 bases are shared with TRBD1. The V gene end was trimmed by 4 bases and the J gene end by 2 bases; junction bases not matched to a gene: 6. Germline V gene sequence: CDR1 MDHEN, CDR2 SYDVKM. CDR3 length equals 16 residues. The CDR3 DNA follows: TGTGCCAGCAGTTCCTCGGGACAGGGAGCTGGAAACACCATATATTTT. It yields the protein CASSSSGQGAGNTIYF. Full variable domain (rest looked up from reference TRBV28 and TRBJ1-3): DVKVTQSSRYLVKRTGEKVFLECVQDMDHENMFWYRQDPGLGLRLIYFSYDVKMKEKGDIPEGYSVSREKKERFSLILESASTNQTSMYLCASSSSGQGAGNTIYFGEGSWLTVV.

This clone was observed a handful of times. This chain connects TRBV9 to TRBJ1-3; the match to TRBD1 covers 7 bases. The V gene end was trimmed by 3 bases and the J gene end by 3 bases; junction bases not matched to a gene: 6. This CDR3 spans 15 amino acids. Germline V gene data show CDR1 as SGDLS and CDR2 as YYNGEE. CDR3 DNA sequence: TGTGCCAGCAGCGATAGACAGGGAGGTGGAAACACCATATATTTT. Protein product: CASSDRQGGGNTIYF.

By sample fraction, this clone is medium-sized (0.01 to 0.1%). The genes are TRBV7-9 and TRBJ2-1; tentative D call: TRBD1 (6 bases). The CDR3 has 12 residues. V shed 1 base and J shed 12 bases, with 10 bases lying between them. Germline values: CDR1 SEHNR, CDR2 FQNEAQ (reference sequence). The CDR3 nucleotides read TGTGCCAGCAGCTTAGAGGGGGTGGTGCAGTTCTTC. This encodes CASSLEGVVQFF.

The rearrangement links TRBV19 to TRBJ1-5; 10 bases align to TRBD1. The CDR3 has 15 residues. Trimming cost V 3 bases and J 7 bases; bases outside gene matches: 6. CDR1 is LNHDA, CDR2 SQIVND, per germline (reference sequence). This CDR3 is CASSIPGQGLQPQHF. CDR3 DNA: TGTGCCAGTAGTATCCCGGGACAGGGGTTACAGCCCCAGCATTTT.